The entry below gives a single T cell receptor (beta chain) sequence along with its context. The antigen is not known. The data are from a study of long-term antiretroviral therapy in people with HIV. The study's findings and limits: Dominant in the repertoire at all time points were clones expanded before ART.

Prior to DNA extraction, the samples held about 0.9-11 million cryopreserved PBMC. Running of the v3.0 immunoSEQ assay took place at survey level. Using immunoSEQ multiplex PCR, the repertoire was profiled, and TCRdb retains in-frame clones only, with some absent. The data show over 35,000 clones, approximately 86% seen once. In germline, CDR1 is MDHEN, CDR2 SYDVKM. CDR3 size: 14 residues. The trim removed 5 bases at V and 7 bases at J, leaving 8 bases unmatched. The sample in question was unsorted PBMCs, obtained just before starting antiretroviral therapy. The receptor was isolated from a woman aged 18-29 years with HIV. This chain joins TRBV28 and TRBJ2-5; 9 bases are shared with TRBD1. The CDR3 sequence: CASSLPGQGMTQYF. CDR3 bases: TGTGCCAGCAGTCTGCCGGGACAGGGCATGACCCAGTACTTC.